This TCR beta chain was observed in a study of radiation and T cells in renal cell carcinoma. The time point was: blood 2 weeks post-SBRT. Treatment given: 15 Gy SBRT to primary tumor, nephrectomy 4 weeks later. Clear cell pathology was present in this patient's renal cell carcinoma. Overall study findings and caveats: From baseline, blood top tumor clonotypes peaked at 2 weeks post-radiation.

This clone was counted between two and nine times. Its specificity is unknown. The method was immunoSEQ multiplex PCR; TCRdb's version includes in-frame clones alone and lacks a portion of them. The sample carries around 75,000 clones, 82% recorded once. The input for sequencing was blood, taken from a patient whose treatment included radiotherapy and nephrectomy. The sequence was collected from a man aged 55 to 70 with renal cell carcinoma.

The chain's CDR3 is CASSEDRPQHF. CDR3 DNA: TGTGCCAGCAGTGAAGACAGGCCCCAGCATTTT. The chain uses TRBV6-1 and TRBJ1-5; no clear D gene. With 1 base removed from V and 9 bases from J, the gap between germline ends came to 4 bases. Per germline, CDR1 MNHNS and CDR2 SASEGT. The CDR3 covers 11 residues.